This TCR beta chain was obtained from a study of breast tumors, draining lymph nodes, adjacent tissues. Study results and caveats: That most tumor T cells come from lymph nodes remained unproven. Tumor repertoires ranked between lymph nodes and nontumor tissue in diversity, with V and J gene preferences. Luminal-like breast cancer showed significantly greater tumor-nontumor repertoire similarity than basal-like breast cancer did.

The germline V gene encodes CDR1 LNHDA and CDR2 SQIVND (reference sequence). CDR3 length equals 14 residues. The V gene end was trimmed by 9 bases and the J gene end by 7 bases; junction bases not matched to a gene: 13. Axillary draining lymph nodes of breast cancer patients supplied the node samples. This clonotype has a count of ten or more. Its antigen is currently unknown. TCRdb re-analysed the multiplex PCR reads in MiXCR, keeping a single row per CDR3 protein. The data show under 250,000 distinct CDR3 sequences, approximately 31% seen once. The chain carries TRBV19 and TRBJ2-7, with 9 bases lining up with TRBD2. Source material: axillary lymph node tissue. The source is a female donor with breast cancer. Some clones in this sample may be carry-over from other donors' samples. CDR3 region: CARPEREAFREQYF. CDR3 DNA: TGTGCCAGGCCAGAGCGGGAGGCCTTTAGGGAGCAGTACTTC.